The 17 T cell receptor beta chains in this list originate from one sample, sequenced in a study of immune evolution from preneoplasia to lung adenocarcinoma. Profiling relied on immunoSEQ multiplex PCR, and the TCRdb table lists in-frame clones only, not all of them. The data hold around 21,000 clones, with roughly 76% observed a single time. Sequencing was carried out using FFPE invasive lung adenocarcinoma tissue. These receptors came from a person in their sixties with lung adenocarcinoma.

DNA for the CDR3: TGTGCCAGCAGCTATCAGGGGACAGATACGCAGTATTTT. Protein: CASSYQGTDTQYF. The chain has TRBV11-2 and TRBJ2-3, with D possibly matching TRBD1 (6 bases). V dropped 4 bases and J dropped 3 bases, with 8 bases sitting between them. The CDR3 is 13 amino acids. Germline V gives CDR1 SGHAT, CDR2 FQNNGV.

J is TRBJ2-5 and V is TRBV5-6; 11 nucleotides agree with TRBD2. Germline CDR1 and CDR2: SGHDT and YYEEEE. The length of the CDR3 is 16 residues. The V segment lost 2 bases and the J segment 4 bases; nucleotides outside the gene matches: 7. The CDR3 is CASSFGTSGVRETQYF. For the CDR3, the DNA is TGTGCCAGCAGCTTCGGGACTAGCGGAGTTAGAGAGACCCAGTACTTC.

The chain is built from TRBV11-1 and TRBJ2-3, with D hard to call. V was cut by 3 bases and J by 2 bases, with 6 bases left in between. Germline CDR1 is SGHAT and CDR2 is FQDESV (reference sequence). The CDR3 contains 13 residues. CDR3 sequence: CASSFPNTDTQYF. The CDR3 DNA sequence: TGTGCCAGCAGCTTTCCGAACACAGATACGCAGTATTTT.

This clone turned up a few times. V and J are TRBV7-2 and TRBJ2-7; D is unclear. Germline V CDR1 and CDR2: SGHTA, FQGNSA. V shed 1 base and J shed 0 bases, with 10 bases lying between them. The CDR3 runs 15 residues. CDR3 loop: CASSLGPNPSYEQYF. In DNA form, the CDR3 reads TGTGCCAGCAGCTTAGGGCCTAACCCCTCCTACGAGCAGTACTTC.

This chain links TRBV28 with TRBJ1-5; D is uncertain. Germline loops: CDR1 MDHEN, CDR2 SYDVKM. This CDR3 has 13 residues. Deletions cut 5 bases from V and 10 bases from J, with 15 bases between. The CDR3 region has the DNA TGTGCCAGCAGTCAGGCAGGACCCAGACCCCAGCATTTT. Translated: CASSQAGPRPQHF.

V and J are TRBV4-2 and TRBJ2-2, with 8 bases that match TRBD2. This CDR3 has 15 amino acids. CDR1 LGHNA and CDR2 YNFKEQ come from the germline V gene. With V trimmed by 3 bases and J by 2 bases, 2 bases remained unmatched. CDR3 nucleotide sequence: TGTGCCAGCAGCCACCGGGAGGGTAACACCGGGGAGCTGTTTTTT. This encodes CASSHREGNTGELFF.

This clone is a singleton in its sample. The genes are TRBV5-1 and TRBJ2-7, with D possibly being TRBD1 (5 bases). CDR1 is SGHRS, CDR2 YFSETQ, per germline. V dropped 0 bases and J dropped 2 bases, with 9 bases sitting between them. The CDR3 spans 14 residues. CDR3 nucleotides: TGCGCCAGCAGCTTGGACAGGCACCCCTACGAGCAGTACTTC. Its translation: CASSLDRHPYEQYF.

The chain employs TRBV4-2 and TRBJ2-1; either TRBD1 or TRBD2 may fit D (5 bases each). The CDR3 totals 16 residues. The V and J ends lost 4 bases and 1 base respectively, with 14 bases between them. From germline, CDR1 is LGHNA and CDR2 YNFKEQ. The DNA for the CDR3 is TGTGCCAGCAGCCCCAATGGGGGTCGGTCCTACAATGAGCAGTTCTTC. The encoded protein is CASSPNGGRSYNEQFF.

The V call is TRBV27, the J call TRBJ2-1, with 8 bases that match TRBD1. CDR3 size: 16 residues. J lost 2 bases, V lost 6 bases, and 9 bases had no gene match. Germline V CDR1 and CDR2: MNHEY, SMNVEV (reference sequence). CDR3 sequence (DNA): TGTGCCAGCAGCCGTCGGGGGACAGGTACCTACAATGAGCAGTTCTTC. Translating gives CASSRRGTGTYNEQFF.

The chain is built from TRBV11-2 and TRBJ1-1; a possible D gene is TRBD1 (5 bases). The V gene's germline CDR1 is SGHAT and CDR2 FQNNGV. Trimming left V 1 base short and J 4 bases short, with 16 bases between. The CDR3 length is 16 residues. For the CDR3, the DNA is TGTGCCAGCAGCTTAGGGGGGAGCATTAGGGGCACTGAAGCTTTCTTT. Translation gives CASSLGGSIRGTEAFF.

The gene calls are TRBV9 and TRBJ2-1; 12 nucleotides match TRBD2. The germline V gene encodes CDR1 SGDLS and CDR2 YYNGEE. This CDR3 has 19 residues. The ends lost 0 bases at V and 0 bases at J; junction bases unmatched: 7. CDR3: CASSVAILAGGSSYNEQFF. CDR3 DNA: TGTGCCAGCAGCGTAGCTATTCTAGCGGGAGGGAGCTCCTACAATGAGCAGTTCTTC. Drawing the rest from reference TRBV9 and TRBJ2-1, the complete variable domain is DSGVTQTPKHLITATGQRVTLRCSPRSGDLSVYWYQQSLDQGLQFLIQYYNGEERAKGNILERFSAQQFPDLHSELNLSSLELGDSALYFCASSVAILAGGSSYNEQFFGPGTRLTVL.

V is TRBV6-6 and J is TRBJ1-1, with D perhaps matching TRBD1 (5 bases). The CDR3 extends over 15 amino acids. The germline V and J ends were trimmed by 5 bases and 0 bases, with 13 bases remaining between them. CDR1 and CDR2 (germline): MNHNY, SVGAGI (reference sequence). CDR3 sequence: CASSPGGLVNTEAFF. CDR3 DNA: TGTGCCAGCAGTCCGGGGGGGTTAGTGAACACTGAAGCTTTCTTT.

The rearrangement joins TRBV14 to TRBJ2-7; 8 bases agree with TRBD1. V shed 7 bases and J 9 bases; nucleotides not matched to a gene: 17. The germline V gene encodes CDR1 SGHDN and CDR2 FVKESK. The CDR3 covers 15 residues. CDR3 in amino acids: CASTPGGGQESGQYF. As DNA, the CDR3 is TGTGCCAGCACCCCCGGAGGGGGACAGGAATCCGGGCAGTACTTC.

This chain links TRBV29-1 with TRBJ2-1; D call uncertain. Per the germline V gene, CDR1 is SQVTM and CDR2 is ANQGSEA. V lost 4 bases to trimming and J lost 1 base, with 14 bases between them. This CDR3 is built from 15 residues. The CDR3 nucleotides are TGCAGCGTTGCGCTGGGGTACAAATCCTACAATGAGCAGTTCTTC. It yields the protein CSVALGYKSYNEQFF.

V usage is TRBV7-9 and J usage is TRBJ2-5; the D gene is possibly TRBD2 (5 bases). Germline V CDR1 and CDR2: SEHNR, FQNEAQ (reference sequence). V gave up 1 base and J gave up 4 bases, with 7 bases separating them. The CDR3 has 13 residues. The CDR3 DNA reads TGTGCCAGCAGCTTAGGAGGGTCAGAGACCCAGTACTTC. It is translated as CASSLGGSETQYF.

The V call is TRBV5-1, the J call TRBJ2-6; 10 bases align to TRBD1. The V gene's germline CDR1 is SGHRS and CDR2 YFSETQ. This CDR3 is built from 18 residues. V lost 4 bases, J lost 0 bases, and 7 bases stayed unmatched. The CDR3 region is CASSPRGQGSSGANVLTF. DNA for the CDR3: TGCGCCAGCAGCCCCCGGGGACAGGGGAGCTCTGGGGCCAACGTCCTGACTTTC.

The chain combines TRBV5-1 with TRBJ2-5, with D maybe TRBD1 (6 bases). Trimming shortened V by 4 bases and J by 1 base, and 11 bases separated the two germline ends. CDR3 size: 14 residues. Germline loops: CDR1 SGHRS, CDR2 YFSETQ. This CDR3 reads CASSRTGIQETQYF. The CDR3 bases are TGCGCCAGCAGCCGCACAGGGATCCAAGAGACCCAGTACTTC. Variable domain in full (rest from reference TRBV5-1 and TRBJ2-5): KAGVTQTPRYLIKTRGQQVTLSCSPISGHRSVSWYQQTPGQGLQFLFEYFSETQRNKGNFPGRFSGRQFSNSRSEMNVSTLELGDSALYLCASSRTGIQETQYFGPGTRLLVL.